The next 20 T cell receptor beta chains were all read from a single sample in a study of shared clonotypes between healthy human individuals (dated by TCRdb to about 2020). Libraries were constructed by the immunoSEQ multiplex PCR assay. What TCRdb holds here is the immuneACCESS table cut down to in-frame rearrangements. Part of the clones is not present; checked against another copy, under half of the missing clones reflect an unresolved V gene, and the others are unexplained. For this sample the table gives fewer than 1.6 million clones, of which 98% were detected only once. The top ten clones comprise 0.36% of the sample. The sequenced sample consisted of naive CD4+ T cells sorted from blood. What this sample's cell subset or site label stands for: CD45RA+ positively selected. These receptors all stem from a man younger than 40 in good health.

Details on this clone: Other DNA sequences within the sample encode an identical CDR3. V usage is TRBV5-1 and J usage is TRBJ2-5; D is unclear. Per the germline V gene, CDR1 is SGHRS and CDR2 is YFSETQ. There are 13 residues in the CDR3. The V gene lost 0 bases and the J gene lost 2 bases, with 5 bases spanning the gap. CDR3 sequence reads: CASSLGTQETQYF. DNA for the CDR3: TGCGCCAGCAGCTTGGGAACACAAGAGACCCAGTACTTC.

The chain has TRBV6-5 and TRBJ1-1; D call uncertain. The V end was cut by 6 bases, the J end by 3 bases, with 8 bases between. The germline V gene has CDR1 MNHEY and CDR2 SVGAGI. The CDR3 length is 12 residues. The CDR3 sequence is CASRPSDTEAFF. For the CDR3, the DNA is TGTGCCAGCAGACCCTCAGACACTGAAGCTTTCTTT.

The V and J genes are TRBV10-1 and TRBJ2-3; D is uncertain. Germline V gives CDR1 WNHNN, CDR2 SYGVQD (reference sequence). CDR3 size: 15 residues. The V end lost 3 bases, the J end lost 2 bases, and 12 bases lay between the germline ends. CDR3 protein: CASSDRGPATDTQYF. The DNA for the CDR3 is TGCGCCAGCAGTGACCGCGGACCTGCCACAGATACGCAGTATTTT.

Details on this clone: Additional DNA sequences in this sample encode the identical CDR3. The V call is TRBV11-2, the J call TRBJ2-5; perhaps TRBD2 as D (5 bases). V was cut by 5 bases and J by 0 bases, with 7 bases left in between. The CDR3 is 13 residues long. In germline, CDR1 is SGHAT, CDR2 FQNNGV. The CDR3 loop is CASSPGYQETQYF. CDR3 DNA sequence: TGTGCCAGCAGCCCGGGGTACCAAGAGACCCAGTACTTC.

The rearrangement joins TRBV10-1 to TRBJ1-5; 7 nucleotides match TRBD1. CDR3 size: 13 residues. Per the germline V gene, CDR1 is WNHNN and CDR2 is SYGVQD (reference sequence). The ends lost 8 bases at V and 6 bases at J; junction bases unmatched: 7. CDR3 region: CASSTGELQPQHF. The DNA for the CDR3 is TGCGCCAGCTCTACAGGGGAGCTTCAGCCCCAGCATTTT.

V and J are TRBV7-9 and TRBJ1-4; D perhaps matches TRBD1 (5 bases). The CDR3 has 15 amino acids. The germline V gene has CDR1 SEHNR and CDR2 FQNEAQ (reference sequence). The V gene lost 3 bases and the J gene lost 8 bases, with 16 bases spanning the gap. CDR3 in amino acids: CASSFPRGYDEKLFF. Written as DNA, the CDR3 is TGTGCCAGCAGCTTCCCTAGGGGCTATGACGAAAAACTGTTTTTT.

This chain joins TRBV7-2 and TRBJ2-2, with 9 bases matching TRBD2. The V segment lost 1 base and the J segment 9 bases; nucleotides outside the gene matches: 9. Germline loops: CDR1 SGHTA, CDR2 FQGNSA. The CDR3 runs 16 residues. CDR3 protein: CASSLDTSGPFRELFF. Here the CDR3 DNA reads TGTGCCAGCAGCTTAGATACTAGCGGGCCCTTCCGGGAGCTGTTTTTT. Together with reference TRBV7-2 and TRBJ2-2, the CDR3 gives the full variable domain: GAGVSQSPSNKVTEKGKDVELRCDPISGHTALYWYRQSLGQGLEFLIYFQGNSAPDKSGLPSDRFSAERTGGSVSTLTIQRTQQEDSAVYLCASSLDTSGPFRELFFGEGSRLTVL.

The J gene is TRBJ2-7, the V gene TRBV5-1; 7 nucleotides agree with TRBD1. Germline V gene sequence: CDR1 SGHRS, CDR2 YFSETQ. V was clipped by 4 bases and J by 6 bases; unmatched bases: 10. The CDR3 spans 14 residues. The CDR3 sequence: CASSKDRPATEQYF. The CDR3, as DNA: TGCGCCAGCAGCAAGGACAGGCCGGCAACCGAGCAGTACTTC.

For this clone: Other nucleotide sequences in the sample specify the same CDR3. The chain recombines TRBV5-4 with TRBJ1-4; TRBD1 matches at 7 bases. The CDR3 spans 14 residues. From germline, CDR1 is SGHNT and CDR2 YYREEE (reference sequence). V gave up 0 bases and J gave up 7 bases; unmatched junction bases: 3. CDR3 nucleotides: TGTGCCAGCAGCTTGGGACAGGGAGGTGAAAAACTGTTTTTT. Translated: CASSLGQGGEKLFF.

The chain links TRBV11-2 to TRBJ2-7, with no clear D. Deletions cut 7 bases from V and 5 bases from J, with 12 bases between. CDR1 SGHAT and CDR2 FQNNGV come from the germline V gene. CDR3 length equals 12 residues. Here the CDR3 reads CASTLWAHEQYF. The CDR3 DNA follows: TGTGCCAGCACCCTCTGGGCCCACGAGCAGTACTTC.

The count of this clone is one. This chain joins TRBV7-8 and TRBJ1-2; TRBD1 aligns across 8 bases. J lost 8 bases, V lost 0 bases, and 8 bases had no gene match. The V gene's germline CDR1 is SGHVS and CDR2 FQNEAQ. This CDR3 is built from 15 residues. Here the CDR3 DNA reads TGTGCCAGCAGCTTAGCGGGTCTGGACAGGGTGGGCTACACCTTC. Its protein product is CASSLAGLDRVGYTF.

This sequence joins TRBV18 and TRBJ2-3, with TRBD2 matching 10 bases. The CDR3 sequence is 18 residues long. Looked up from germline, CDR1 is KGHSH and CDR2 is LQKENI. The V segment lost 3 bases and the J segment 0 bases; nucleotides outside the gene matches: 9. CDR3 amino acids: CASSPLPWTSGSTDTQYF. DNA of the CDR3: TGTGCCAGCTCACCTTTGCCCTGGACTAGCGGAAGCACAGATACGCAGTATTTT.

This clone appeared a single time. The chain uses TRBV7-2 and TRBJ1-2; D is possibly TRBD1 (5 bases). Germline loops: CDR1 SGHTA, CDR2 FQGNSA. V was pared by 4 bases and J by 5 bases, with 17 bases between. The CDR3 has 15 amino acids. CDR3: CASSSHEGTGYGYTF. The DNA of the CDR3 is TGTGCCAGCAGCTCCCACGAAGGGACGGGGTATGGCTACACCTTC. Based on the CDR3 plus reference TRBV7-2 and TRBJ1-2, the full variable domain is GAGVSQSPSNKVTEKGKDVELRCDPISGHTALYWYRQSLGQGLEFLIYFQGNSAPDKSGLPSDRFSAERTGGSVSTLTIQRTQQEDSAVYLCASSSHEGTGYGYTFGSGTRLTVV.

This sequence joins TRBV5-4 and TRBJ2-7, with D perhaps matching TRBD1 (6 bases). This CDR3 has 16 amino acids. V lost 0 bases and J 3 bases, leaving 16 bases between the germline ends. Germline lookup yields CDR1 SGHNT and CDR2 YYREEE (reference sequence). CDR3 bases: TGTGCCAGCAGCTTGGGGGGTAGGGGACAAAACTACGAGCAGTACTTC. This gives the protein CASSLGGRGQNYEQYF.

This clone was observed a single time. This chain links TRBV19 with TRBJ2-3; D unclear. The CDR3 runs 13 residues. Looked up from germline, CDR1 is LNHDA and CDR2 is SQIVND (reference sequence). V was cut by 8 bases and J by 6 bases, with 15 bases left in between. The CDR3 DNA reads as TGTGCCAGTCTCAACCGGCTTGGGGATACGCAGTATTTT. It codes for CASLNRLGDTQYF.

As DNA, the CDR3 is TGTGCCAGCAGCTCCCTGTTAGCGGGAACAAACAATGAGCAGTTCTTC. Protein: CASSSLLAGTNNEQFF. This chain joins TRBV7-8 and TRBJ2-1; 8 bases line up with TRBD2. The V gene end was trimmed by 4 bases and the J gene end by 5 bases; junction bases not matched to a gene: 10. Germline CDR1 and CDR2: SGHVS and FQNEAQ. CDR3 length: 16 residues. The entire variable domain, with the rest obtained from reference TRBV7-8 and TRBJ2-1, is as follows: GAGVSQSPRYKVAKRGQDVALRCDPISGHVSLFWYQQALGQGPEFLTYFQNEAQLDKSGLPSDRFFAERPEGSVSTLKIQRTQQEDSAVYLCASSSLLAGTNNEQFFGPGTRLTVL.

This clone is a singleton in its sample. The chain employs TRBV5-6 and TRBJ2-7, with no clear D. V lost 0 bases and J 2 bases, leaving 12 bases between the germline ends. This CDR3 contains 15 residues. The germline CDR1 and CDR2 sequences are SGHDT and YYEEEE. The CDR3 DNA reads TGTGCCAGCAGCTTGGGTGTTTACGCAGCCTACGAGCAGTACTTC. Protein product: CASSLGVYAAYEQYF.

The chain couples TRBV9 to TRBJ2-1; 9 positions agree with TRBD1. V lost 0 bases, J lost 7 bases, and 8 bases stayed unmatched. Germline CDR1 SGDLS, CDR2 YYNGEE. The CDR3 loop spans 16 amino acids. The CDR3 sequence: CASSVDGTGSANEQFF. The CDR3, as DNA: TGTGCCAGCAGCGTAGATGGGACAGGGTCGGCAAATGAGCAGTTCTTC.

This clone was detected only once. The chain joins TRBV27 to TRBJ2-7, with a weak D call TRBD2 (5 bases). CDR1 is MNHEY and CDR2 is SMNVEV in the germline V gene (reference sequence). The CDR3 has 16 residues. The V end lost 4 bases, the J end lost 6 bases, and 22 bases lay between the germline ends. CDR3: CASSWWRQDAVGEQYF. CDR3 nucleotides: TGTGCCAGCAGTTGGTGGAGGCAGGATGCCGTAGGCGAGCAGTACTTC.

The rearrangement links TRBV10-3 to TRBJ2-1, with 9 bases fitting TRBD2. CDR1 is ENHRY, CDR2 SYGVKD, per germline. CDR3 length equals 15 residues. V lost 1 base and J lost 8; bases outside the gene matches: 6. As DNA, the CDR3 is TGTGCCATCAGTGAGTTAAGCGGGAGGACCGATGAGCAGTTCTTC. Protein: CAISELSGRTDEQFF.